The 21 T cell receptor beta chains below all came from one sample that was sequenced in a study of blood T cell repertoires in COVID-19. The protocol was immunoSEQ multiplex PCR, while the TCRdb copy is restricted to in-frame clones and leaves out a portion. The table records approximately 290,000 clones, approximately 85% of them present only once. Sequencing was performed on peripheral blood. The receptors come from a human donor with COVID-19, enrolled during active disease. The donor label of this sample is uncertain.

The chain employs TRBV6-2 or TRBV6-3 and TRBJ1-1; D is uncertain. V lost 6 bases to trimming and J lost 4 bases, with 18 bases between them. The germline CDR1 and CDR2 sequences are MNHEY and SVGEGT. The CDR3 is made up of 15 amino acids. This CDR3 is CASSTRGGPSTEAFF. CDR3 in DNA: TGTGCCAGCAGCACGCGTGGAGGCCCCAGCACTGAAGCTTTCTTT.

As to this clone: Other DNA sequences in this sample translate to the same CDR3. The chain couples TRBV28 to TRBJ1-1; D may be TRBD1 (5 bases). Germline V CDR1 and CDR2: MDHEN, SYDVKM. V dropped 6 bases and J dropped 1 base, with 6 bases sitting between them. CDR3 length: 12 residues. CDR3 region: CASRGPNTEAFF. CDR3 in DNA: TGTGCCAGCAGGGGGCCGAACACTGAAGCTTTCTTT.

The chain couples TRBV3-1 (or the pseudogene TRBV3-2) to TRBJ1-5; D might be TRBD1 (5 bases). The CDR3 is 17 amino acids. Trimming cost V 6 bases and J 5 bases, with 23 bases left between them. The germline gives CDR1 LGHDT, CDR2 YNNKEL (reference sequence). The CDR3 loop reads CASRRNPGMVVYQPQHF. CDR3 nucleotide sequence: TGTGCCAGCAGGCGGAATCCAGGGATGGTGGTTTATCAGCCCCAGCATTTT.

This clone was recorded a few times. This rearrangement joins TRBV7-3 to TRBJ1-1; the D gene is possibly TRBD1 (6 bases). Germline CDR1 and CDR2: SGHTA and FQGTGA. The V gene lost 10 bases and the J gene lost 5 bases, with 17 bases spanning the gap. This CDR3 comprises 13 residues. The DNA of the CDR3 is TGTGCCACCGGCGAGGACAGCCGGACTGAAGCTTTCTTT. Translating it yields CATGEDSRTEAFF.

The CDR3 DNA reads as TGTGCCAGCAGCTTAACACAGGGCAACACCGGGGAGCTGTTTTTT. It translates to CASSLTQGNTGELFF. The V gene is TRBV11-2, the J gene TRBJ2-2; possibly TRBD1 for D (6 bases). V was shortened by 2 bases and J by 2 bases, with 9 bases between the two germline ends. CDR1 and CDR2 from the germline V gene are SGHAT and FQNNGV. The CDR3 spans 15 residues.

V is TRBV2 and J is TRBJ1-4; D perhaps matches TRBD1 (6 bases). Deletions cut 6 bases from V and 0 bases from J, with 17 bases between. The length of the CDR3 is 17 residues. CDR1 SNHLY and CDR2 FYNNEI come from the germline V gene. The CDR3, as DNA: TGTGCCAGCAGGGGGGGGGCACAGGGCGCAACTAATGAAAAACTGTTTTTT. This gives the protein CASRGGAQGATNEKLFF.

The genes are TRBV7-8 and TRBJ1-2, with 8 bases that match TRBD1. The CDR3 is 14 residues long. Germline CDR1 is SGHVS and CDR2 is FQNEAQ. V shed 5 bases, J shed 8 bases, and the junction held 10 bases outside the gene matches. The CDR3 region is CASSPRTGWTGYTF. The CDR3, as DNA: TGTGCCAGCAGCCCAAGGACAGGGTGGACCGGCTACACCTTC.

The chain couples TRBV6-5 to TRBJ1-1; the D gene is possibly TRBD1 (5 bases). This CDR3 has 13 residues. Germline CDR1 is MNHEY and CDR2 is SVGAGI. Trimming removed 4 bases from V and 8 bases from J, with 14 bases in between. The CDR3 here is CASSSWTGGEAFF. In DNA form, the CDR3 reads TGTGCCAGCAGTTCGTGGACGGGGGGGGAAGCTTTCTTT.

This clone was observed a single time. This chain connects TRBV27 to TRBJ1-5, with 11 bases lining up with TRBD1. Germline-derived CDR1 and CDR2 are MNHEY and SMNVEV (reference sequence). V shed 5 bases, J shed 5 bases, and the junction held 5 bases outside the gene matches. This CDR3 region has 15 residues. DNA for the CDR3: TGTGCCAGCAGTGCCGGGACAGGGGGATATCAGCCCCAGCATTTT. It specifies CASSAGTGGYQPQHF.

V usage is TRBV3-1 (or the pseudogene TRBV3-2) and J usage is TRBJ1-2; D possibly corresponds to TRBD1 (5 bases). Germline lookup yields CDR1 LGHDT and CDR2 YNNKEL (reference sequence). Trimming cost V 1 base and J 8 bases, with 17 bases left between them. The CDR3 has 15 amino acids. The CDR3 bases are TGTGCCAGCAGCCAAGGGGCAGGGCCCGAGCGAGGCTACACCTTC. Its translation: CASSQGAGPERGYTF.

The chain links TRBV7-2 to TRBJ1-1, with D tentatively TRBD1 (5 bases). Germline V gives CDR1 SGHTA, CDR2 FQGNSA. The V end lost 4 bases, the J end lost 8 bases, and 14 bases lay between the germline ends. The CDR3 is 13 amino acids. CDR3 sequence (DNA): TGTGCCAGCAGCTGGGGCCAGGGCCGAGAAGCTTTCTTT. Translation: CASSWGQGREAFF.

This clone was counted only a few times. The rearrangement uses TRBV9 and TRBJ1-3; 8 bases are a match to TRBD1. Trimming removed 0 bases from V and 8 bases from J; junction bases left unmatched: 7. Germline values: CDR1 SGDLS, CDR2 YYNGEE. The CDR3 is 15 amino acids. CDR3 coding DNA: TGTGCCAGCAGCGTAGGAGATGGACAGGGATACACCATATATTTT. As protein: CASSVGDGQGYTIYF.

The chain carries TRBV10-1 and TRBJ1-2; D not resolved. V lost 0 bases to trimming and J lost 7 bases, with 9 bases between them. This CDR3 is 13 amino acids long. Germline V CDR1 and CDR2: WNHNN, SYGVQD (reference sequence). Written as DNA, the CDR3 is TGCGCCAGCAGTGAGTCGAGAGGGCCTGGCTACACCTTC. Amino acids: CASSESRGPGYTF.

The rearrangement links TRBV5-1 to TRBJ2-6; TRBD2 is a possible D gene (6 bases). Germline V CDR1 and CDR2: SGHRS, YFSETQ. Trimming pared 4 bases from V and 4 bases from J, leaving 15 bases between. The CDR3 is 16 amino acids. The CDR3 spells CASSVPTAGGANVLTF. The CDR3 bases are TGCGCCAGCAGCGTCCCTACCGCGGGGGGGGCCAACGTCCTGACTTTC. The whole variable domain, filled in from reference TRBV5-1 and TRBJ2-6, reads KAGVTQTPRYLIKTRGQQVTLSCSPISGHRSVSWYQQTPGQGLQFLFEYFSETQRNKGNFPGRFSGRQFSNSRSEMNVSTLELGDSALYLCASSVPTAGGANVLTFGAGSRLTVL.

The genes are TRBV30 and TRBJ2-3, with D maybe TRBD2 (6 bases). With 5 bases removed from V and 2 bases from J, the gap between germline ends came to 17 bases. The CDR3 totals 15 residues. Per the germline V gene, CDR1 is GTSNPN and CDR2 is SVGIG (reference sequence). The CDR3 reads CAWRRGREATDTQYF. CDR3 DNA sequence: TGTGCCTGGCGGCGGGGCAGGGAAGCCACAGATACGCAGTATTTT.

This chain joins TRBV30 and TRBJ1-4; TRBD1 might be the D (5 bases). Germline values: CDR1 GTSNPN, CDR2 SVGIG (reference sequence). The V gene lost 4 bases and the J gene lost 6 bases, with 12 bases spanning the gap. CDR3 size: 13 residues. The CDR3 bases are TGTGCCTGGAACGGGGGGGGTGATGAAAAACTGTTTTTT. This encodes CAWNGGGDEKLFF. Combining the CDR3 with reference TRBV30 and TRBJ1-4 gives the whole variable domain SQTIHQWPATLVQPVGSPLSLECTVEGTSNPNLYWYRQAAGRGLQLLFYSVGIGQISSEVPQNLSASRPQDRQFILSSKKLLLSDSGFYLCAWNGGGDEKLFFGSGTQLSVL.

V is TRBV5-6 and J is TRBJ2-2; 9 bases align to TRBD2. V dropped 4 bases and J dropped 0; count of bases not matched to a gene: 4. Germline CDR1 reads SGHDT; CDR2 reads YYEEEE. CDR3 length equals 16 residues. The CDR3 DNA reads TGTGCCAGCAGCCTACTAGCGGGCCCGAACACCGGGGAGCTGTTTTTT. It yields the protein CASSLLAGPNTGELFF.

The chain employs TRBV7-9 and TRBJ1-1; D gene unclear. The CDR3 spans 13 residues. The germline CDR1 and CDR2 sequences are SEHNR and FQNEAQ (reference sequence). V was pared by 3 bases and J by 0 bases, with 5 bases between. This CDR3 reads CASSFLMNTEAFF. Written as DNA, the CDR3 is TGTGCCAGCAGCTTTCTTATGAACACTGAAGCTTTCTTT.

The chain links TRBV19 to TRBJ1-5; D unclear. Germline V gene data show CDR1 as LNHDA and CDR2 as SQIVND (reference sequence). The CDR3 runs 14 residues. The V gene lost 3 bases and the J gene lost 7 bases, with 13 bases spanning the gap. CDR3 in DNA: TGTGCCAGTAGTATGCTCGCCAGGAACCAGCCCCAGCATTTT. Translating it yields CASSMLARNQPQHF.

V gene TRBV27 combines with J gene TRBJ1-1; D is unresolved. The V end was cut by 5 bases, the J end by 5 bases, with 15 bases between. The CDR3 sequence is 14 residues long. Germline CDR1 is MNHEY and CDR2 is SMNVEV (reference sequence). The CDR3 region has the DNA TGTGCCAGCAGTCTCCCACAGAAAGGAACTGAAGCTTTCTTT. Protein product: CASSLPQKGTEAFF.

This clone showed up just once. The V call is TRBV7-9, the J call TRBJ1-2, with 8 bases aligning to TRBD1. CDR1 and CDR2 from the germline V gene are SEHNR and FQNEAQ (reference sequence). The CDR3 is 15 residues long. Germline trimming cut 5 bases from V and 3 bases from J; bases unmatched to any gene: 8. In nucleotides, the CDR3 is TGTGCCAGCAGCCCCGGACAGGGTATCCACTATGGCTACACCTTC. This gives the protein CASSPGQGIHYGYTF.